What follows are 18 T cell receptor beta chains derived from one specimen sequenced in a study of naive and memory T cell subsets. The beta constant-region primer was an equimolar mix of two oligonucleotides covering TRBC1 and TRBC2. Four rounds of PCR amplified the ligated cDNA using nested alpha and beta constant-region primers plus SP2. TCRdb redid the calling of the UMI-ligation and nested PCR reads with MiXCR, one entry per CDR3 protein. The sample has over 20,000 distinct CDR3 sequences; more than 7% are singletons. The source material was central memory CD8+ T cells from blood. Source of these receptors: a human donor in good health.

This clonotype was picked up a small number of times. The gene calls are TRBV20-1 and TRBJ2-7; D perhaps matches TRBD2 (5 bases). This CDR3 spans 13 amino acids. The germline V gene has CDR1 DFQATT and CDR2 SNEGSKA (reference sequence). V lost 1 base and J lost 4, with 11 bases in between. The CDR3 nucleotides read TGCAGTGCTAGAGGGGAACGGGAATACGAGCAGTACTTC. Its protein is CSARGEREYEQYF.

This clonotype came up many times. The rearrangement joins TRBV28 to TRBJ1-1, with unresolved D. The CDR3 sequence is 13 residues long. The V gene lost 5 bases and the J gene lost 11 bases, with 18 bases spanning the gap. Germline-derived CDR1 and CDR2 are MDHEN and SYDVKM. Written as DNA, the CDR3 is TGTGCCAGCAGTCCTACTCTCGGGGTAGAGGCTTTCTTT. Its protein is CASSPTLGVEAFF.

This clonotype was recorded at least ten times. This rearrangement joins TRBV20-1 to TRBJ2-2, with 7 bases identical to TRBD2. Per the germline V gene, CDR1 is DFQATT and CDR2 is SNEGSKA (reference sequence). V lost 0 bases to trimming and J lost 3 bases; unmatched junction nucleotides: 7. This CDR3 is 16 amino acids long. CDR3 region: CSARDASSGDTGELFF. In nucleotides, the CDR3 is TGCAGTGCTAGAGATGCGTCTAGCGGAGACACCGGGGAGCTGTTTTTT.

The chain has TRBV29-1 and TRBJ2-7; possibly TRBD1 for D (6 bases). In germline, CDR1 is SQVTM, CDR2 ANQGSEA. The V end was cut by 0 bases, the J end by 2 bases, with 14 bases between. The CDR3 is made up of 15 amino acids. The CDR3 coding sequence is TGCAGCGTTGAAGACGGGGAACAGGGTCCCTACGAGCAGTACTTC. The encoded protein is CSVEDGEQGPYEQYF.

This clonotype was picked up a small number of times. The CDR3 here is CASSFRGIGSYEQYF. Here the CDR3 DNA reads TGTGCCAGCAGTTTCCGGGGGATTGGGTCCTACGAGCAGTACTTC. This chain uses TRBV28 with TRBJ2-7; TRBD2 is a possible D gene (6 bases). The V gene lost 3 bases and the J gene lost 1 base, with 13 bases spanning the gap. Germline V CDR1 and CDR2: MDHEN, SYDVKM. This CDR3 comprises 15 residues.

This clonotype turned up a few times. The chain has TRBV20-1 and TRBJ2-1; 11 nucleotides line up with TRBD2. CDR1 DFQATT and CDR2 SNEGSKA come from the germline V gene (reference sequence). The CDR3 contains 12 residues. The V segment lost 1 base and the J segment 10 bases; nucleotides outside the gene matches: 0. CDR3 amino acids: CSARGLAGEQFF. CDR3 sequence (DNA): TGCAGTGCTAGAGGACTAGCGGGGGAGCAGTTCTTC.

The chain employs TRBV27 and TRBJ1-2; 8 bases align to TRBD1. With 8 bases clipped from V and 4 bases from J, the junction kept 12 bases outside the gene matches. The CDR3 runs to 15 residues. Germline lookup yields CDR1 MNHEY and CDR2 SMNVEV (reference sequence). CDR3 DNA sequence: TGTGCCAGCTTGGGCGCGACAGGGGATTTCTATGGCTACACCTTC. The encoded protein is CASLGATGDFYGYTF.

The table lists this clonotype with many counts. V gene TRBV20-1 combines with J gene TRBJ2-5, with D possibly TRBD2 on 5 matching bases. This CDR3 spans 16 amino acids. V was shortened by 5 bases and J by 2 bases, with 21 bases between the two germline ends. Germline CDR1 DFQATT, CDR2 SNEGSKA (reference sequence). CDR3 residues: CSAPPSGRLLQETQYF. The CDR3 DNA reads TGCAGTGCTCCCCCCTCTGGGAGACTGCTTCAAGAGACCCAGTACTTC.

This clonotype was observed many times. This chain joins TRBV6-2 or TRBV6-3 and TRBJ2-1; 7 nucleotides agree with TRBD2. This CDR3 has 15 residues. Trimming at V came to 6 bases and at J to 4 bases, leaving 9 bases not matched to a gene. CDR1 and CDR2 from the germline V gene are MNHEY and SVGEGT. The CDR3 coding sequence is TGTGCCAGCAGCAAGTACGGGACTAATTACAATGAGCAGTTCTTC. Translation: CASSKYGTNYNEQFF.

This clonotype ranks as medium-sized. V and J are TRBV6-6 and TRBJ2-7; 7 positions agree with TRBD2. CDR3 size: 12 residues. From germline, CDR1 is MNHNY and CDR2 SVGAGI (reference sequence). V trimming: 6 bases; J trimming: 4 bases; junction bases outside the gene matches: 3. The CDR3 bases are TGTGCCAGCAGAACTAGCGTTTACGAGCAGTACTTC. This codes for CASRTSVYEQYF.

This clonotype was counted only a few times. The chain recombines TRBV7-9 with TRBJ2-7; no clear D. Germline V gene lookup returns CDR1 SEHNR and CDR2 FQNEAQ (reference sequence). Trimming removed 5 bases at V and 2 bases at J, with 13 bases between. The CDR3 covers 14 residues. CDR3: CASSKNREPYEQYF. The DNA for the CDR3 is TGTGCCAGCAGCAAAAACCGAGAGCCCTACGAGCAGTACTTC.

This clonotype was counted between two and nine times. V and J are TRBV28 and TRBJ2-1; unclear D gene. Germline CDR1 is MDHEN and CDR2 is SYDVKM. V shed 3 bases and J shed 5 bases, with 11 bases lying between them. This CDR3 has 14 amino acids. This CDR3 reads CASSLGYANNEQFF. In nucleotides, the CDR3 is TGTGCCAGCAGTTTGGGGTACGCCAACAATGAGCAGTTCTTC. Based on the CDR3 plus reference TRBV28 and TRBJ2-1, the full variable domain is DVKVTQSSRYLVKRTGEKVFLECVQDMDHENMFWYRQDPGLGLRLIYFSYDVKMKEKGDIPEGYSVSREKKERFSLILESASTNQTSMYLCASSLGYANNEQFFGPGTRLTVL.

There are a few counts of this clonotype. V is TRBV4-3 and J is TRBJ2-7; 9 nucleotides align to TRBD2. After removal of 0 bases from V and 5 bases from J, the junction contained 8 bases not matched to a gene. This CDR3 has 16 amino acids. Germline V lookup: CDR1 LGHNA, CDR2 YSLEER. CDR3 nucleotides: TGCGCCAGCAGCCAAGATTTTAGCGGGAGCATCCACGAGCAGTACTTC. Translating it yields CASSQDFSGSIHEQYF.

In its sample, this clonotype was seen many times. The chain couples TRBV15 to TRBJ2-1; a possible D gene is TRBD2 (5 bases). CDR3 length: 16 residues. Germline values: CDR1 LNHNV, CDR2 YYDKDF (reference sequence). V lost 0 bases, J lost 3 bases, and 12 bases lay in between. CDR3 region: CATSRDTASSYNEQFF. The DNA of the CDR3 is TGTGCCACCAGCAGAGATACGGCTAGCAGCTACAATGAGCAGTTCTTC.

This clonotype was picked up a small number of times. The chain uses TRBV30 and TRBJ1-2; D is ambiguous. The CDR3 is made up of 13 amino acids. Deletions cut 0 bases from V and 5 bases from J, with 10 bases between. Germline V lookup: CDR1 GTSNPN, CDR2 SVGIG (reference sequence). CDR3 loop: CAWSVAVAYGYTF. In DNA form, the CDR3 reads TGTGCCTGGAGTGTAGCCGTGGCTTATGGCTACACCTTC. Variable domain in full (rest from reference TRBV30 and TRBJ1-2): SQTIHQWPATLVQPVGSPLSLECTVEGTSNPNLYWYRQAAGRGLQLLFYSVGIGQISSEVPQNLSASRPQDRQFILSSKKLLLSDSGFYLCAWSVAVAYGYTFGSGTRLTVV.

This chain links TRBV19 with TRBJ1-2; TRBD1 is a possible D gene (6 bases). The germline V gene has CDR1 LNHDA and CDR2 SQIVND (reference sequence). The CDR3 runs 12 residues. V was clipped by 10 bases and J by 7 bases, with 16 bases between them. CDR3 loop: CAISGGASGYTF. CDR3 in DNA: TGTGCCATCTCCGGGGGGGCTTCTGGCTACACCTTC.

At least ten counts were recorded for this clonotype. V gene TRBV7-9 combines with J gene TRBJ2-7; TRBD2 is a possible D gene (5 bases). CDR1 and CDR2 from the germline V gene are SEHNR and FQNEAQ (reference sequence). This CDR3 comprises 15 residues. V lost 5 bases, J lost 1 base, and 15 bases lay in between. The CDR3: CASSEDGIISYEQYF. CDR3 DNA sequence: TGTGCCAGCAGCGAGGACGGGATCATATCCTACGAGCAGTACTTC.

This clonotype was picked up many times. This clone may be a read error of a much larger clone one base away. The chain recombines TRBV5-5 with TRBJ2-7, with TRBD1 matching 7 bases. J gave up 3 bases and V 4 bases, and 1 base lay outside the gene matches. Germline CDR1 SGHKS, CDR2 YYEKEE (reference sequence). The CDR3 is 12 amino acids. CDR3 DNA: TGTGCCAGCAGCCGGGACAGCTACGAGCAGTACTTC. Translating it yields CASSRDSYEQYF.